This T cell receptor (beta chain) is drawn from a study of blood T cell repertoires in COVID-19. The CDR3 contains 15 residues. V lost 3 bases and J 0 bases, leaving 8 bases between the germline ends. The germline V gene has CDR1 KGHDR and CDR2 SFDVKD. The table came from immunoSEQ multiplex PCR; TCRdb's copy has only in-frame clones and leaves some out. The sample holds roughly 30,000 clones; roughly nine tenths are singletons and the top ten take under 55%. Sequenced sample: peripheral blood. The receptor was derived from a human donor with acute or convalescent COVID-19. The donor label of this sample is uncertain. J is TRBJ2-1 and V is TRBV24-1; D is ambiguous. Here the CDR3 reads CATSDEDSSYNEQFF. In DNA, the CDR3 is TGTGCCACCAGTGATGAGGATAGCTCCTACAATGAGCAGTTCTTC.